The present T cell receptor beta chain was sequenced within a study of cytomegalovirus exposure and HLA in healthy donors. V dropped 4 bases and J dropped 5; count of bases not matched to a gene: 4. Germline V gene data show CDR1 as MNHNS and CDR2 as SASEGT. The CDR3 runs 13 residues. The PCR was carried out with 60 Vbeta primers and 13 Jbeta primers. The assay was immunoSEQ multiplex PCR, and TCRdb's table has in-frame clones only and misses some. Of some 90,000 clones listed, around 79% are singletons. This clone has a handful of counts. Material for sequencing was PBMCs. The chain carries TRBV6-1 and TRBJ2-7; 8 positions agree with TRBD1. This receptor was identified in a female donor in good health and CMV-seropositive. The CDR3 sequence: CASSGWTGNEQYF. In DNA form, the CDR3 reads TGTGCCAGCAGTGGCTGGACAGGGAACGAGCAGTACTTC.